This is a list of T cell receptor beta chains from one sample in a study of blood T cell repertoires in COVID-19. Clones were read by immunoSEQ multiplex PCR, and TCRdb kept only the in-frame ones, dropping some. Found here are about 270,000 clones, 82% of them singletons; the top ten hold roughly 3.1%. The specimen was peripheral blood. These receptors all stem from a woman between 18 and 30 years old with acute or convalescent COVID-19. CDR3s include the opening cysteine and the closing phenylalanine or tryptophan. A D gene is named only where the DNA matches it firmly. Clone size is shown for a subset of rows, as once, few, many or a class of expanded clone.

j_gene,v_gene,abundance,d_gene,CDR3nt,CDR3aa
TRBJ2-7,TRBV11-2,NA,TRBD2,TGTGCCAGCAGCTTAGTAGCGGGAGGTGCCTACGAGCAGTACTTC,CASSLVAGGAYEQYF
TRBJ2-7,TRBV7-9,NA,TRBD1,TGTGCCAGCAGCCTTATGGGACAGGGCTTACACGAGCAGTACTTC,CASSLMGQGLHEQYF
TRBJ2-2,TRBV5-1,NA,TRBD2,TGCGCCAGCTCCCCGGGACTAGCGGACCGAATAACGAACACCGGGGAGCTGTTTTTT,CASSPGLADRITNTGELFF
TRBJ2-7,TRBV7-2,NA,NA,TGTGCCAGCAGACCCTGGCCGGCGGGGACGCCCTACGAGCAGTACTTC,CASRPWPAGTPYEQYF
TRBJ1-5,TRBV6-6,NA,TRBD1,TGTGCCAGCAGTTACTCGGACAGGGGACGACAGCCCCAGCATTTT,CASSYSDRGRQPQHF
TRBJ2-7,TRBV30,NA,NA,TGTGCCTGGACCAAGTGGAGCGACGAGCAGTACTTC,CAWTKWSDEQYF
TRBJ2-1,TRBV30,NA,TRBD2,TGTGCCTGGAGTGGGACTAGCGGGACCTACAATGAGCAGTTCTTC,CAWSGTSGTYNEQFF
TRBJ2-5,TRBV5-1,NA,TRBD1,TGCGCCAGCAGCTTGGGACAGGGGGTCGAGACCCAGTACTTC,CASSLGQGVETQYF
TRBJ2-7,TRBV29-1,NA,TRBD2,TGCAGCGTTTCGGGACTAGGAGAGCAGTACTTC,CSVSGLGEQYF
TRBJ1-2,TRBV12-3/TRBV12-4,NA,TRBD1,TGTGCCAGCAGGAGAACAGGGGATCATGGCTACACCTTC,CASRRTGDHGYTF
TRBJ2-5,TRBV7-7,NA,NA,TGTGCTAGCAGCTTAGCCCCCCTCCAAGAGACCCAGTACTTC,CASSLAPLQETQYF
TRBJ2-4,TRBV28,NA,TRBD2,TGTGCCAGCAGTTTGCTAGCGGAGAACATTCAGTACTTC,CASSLLAENIQYF
TRBJ1-4,TRBV6-2/TRBV6-3,NA,NA,TGTGCCAGCAGTTTAGAGGGTGGTTCTGAAAAACTGTTTTTT,CASSLEGGSEKLFF
TRBJ2-1,TRBV19,NA,TRBD2,TGTGCCAGTGAGAGGGCGGTAGCGGGAGGGGGATACAATGAGCAGTTCTTC,CASERAVAGGGYNEQFF
TRBJ2-1,TRBV27,once,NA,TGTGCCAGCAGTCCCATACAGGTTTTGAGGACAGATGAGCAGTTCTTC,CASSPIQVLRTDEQFF
TRBJ2-3,TRBV27,NA,TRBD2,TGTGCCAGCAGCCATACTAGCGGGGTGAGCACAGATACGCAGTATTTT,CASSHTSGVSTDTQYF
TRBJ2-1,TRBV19,NA,TRBD2,TGTGCCAGTAGCCGGACTAGCGGGCGGAATGAGCAGTTCTTC,CASSRTSGRNEQFF
TRBJ2-5,TRBV3-1/TRBV3-2,many,TRBD1,TGTGCCAGCAAATTCGGGACAGGGGGATCGCAGGAGACCCAGTACTTC,CASKFGTGGSQETQYF
TRBJ1-4,TRBV9,few,NA,TGTGCCAGCAGCGTAGAGCCAGGGCTTTCAACTAATGAAAAACTGTTTTTT,CASSVEPGLSTNEKLFF
TRBJ1-4,TRBV21-1,NA,NA,TGTGCCAGCAGCAAGGCATGCGGGACAGGGAAAAAAAAACTGTTTTTT,CASSKACGTGKKKLFF
TRBJ2-1,TRBV11-3,few,NA,TGTGCCAGCAGTGACGCGGGTTCCTACAATGAGCAGTTCTTC,CASSDAGSYNEQFF
TRBJ1-1,TRBV7-9,NA,NA,TGTGCCAGCAGCTTAGCCCCTTCCTTCCTAGGTAACACTGAAGCTTTCTTT,CASSLAPSFLGNTEAFF
TRBJ2-1,TRBV4-3,NA,TRBD2,TGCGCCAGCAGCCTGACTAGCGGCTACAATGAGCAGTTCTTC,CASSLTSGYNEQFF
TRBJ1-2,TRBV7-9,few,NA,TGTGCCACTGGCGGGGCAAATCCTAACTATGGCTACACCTTC,CATGGANPNYGYTF
TRBJ2-3,TRBV6-2/TRBV6-3,NA,TRBD2,TGTGCCAGCAGTTCTGTCGTAGCGGCGACTAGCACAGATACACAGTATTTT,CASSSVVAATSTDTQYF
TRBJ2-3,TRBV4-1,NA,TRBD1,TGCGCCAGCAGCCGGGACAGTTCCACAGATACGCAGTATTTT,CASSRDSSTDTQYF
TRBJ2-3,TRBV3-1/TRBV3-2,NA,TRBD2,TGTGCCAGCAGCTCCCCGAGTCTGGCGGGAGATGGAGATACGCAGTATTTT,CASSSPSLAGDGDTQYF
TRBJ2-7,TRBV6-5,NA,NA,TGTGCCAGCAGCAAGCTAGACCACGAGCAGTACTTC,CASSKLDHEQYF
TRBJ2-3,TRBV4-3,NA,TRBD2,TGCGCCAGCAGCCAAGATTTTATGGCGGGAGGCCCCGACACAGATACGCAGTATTTT,CASSQDFMAGGPDTDTQYF
TRBJ2-3,TRBV29-1,few,NA,TGCAGCGTTTTGTGGCAGGGAGGAGATACGCAGTATTTT,CSVLWQGGDTQYF
TRBJ1-3,TRBV4-2,NA,NA,TGTGCCAGCAGCCAAGGTGGAGACCTCTCTGGAAACACCATATATTTT,CASSQGGDLSGNTIYF
TRBJ2-3,TRBV4-3,once,NA,TGCGCCAGCAGCCAAGATCGAACGGGTACGCAGTATTTT,CASSQDRTGTQYF
TRBJ2-1,TRBV3-1/TRBV3-2,once,NA,TGTGCCAGCAACCGGGGACTTAACAATGAGCAGTTCTTC,CASNRGLNNEQFF
TRBJ2-1,TRBV27,NA,TRBD2,TGTGCCAGCCAGGGACTAGAAAGTCGGCAGTTCTTC,CASQGLESRQFF
TRBJ2-3,TRBV7-6,few,TRBD2,TGTGCCAGCAGCTCTCCGGGACTAGCGGGAGGGGGGACAGATACGCAGTATTTT,CASSSPGLAGGGTDTQYF
TRBJ2-7,TRBV28,NA,NA,TGTGCCAGCAGGAACACGCTCTACGAGCAGTACTTC,CASRNTLYEQYF
TRBJ1-1,TRBV6-5,NA,NA,TGTGCCAGCAGAACCTACGACAGGCGGGGGACTGAAGCTTTCTTT,CASRTYDRRGTEAFF
TRBJ2-7,TRBV30,NA,TRBD2,TGTGCCTGGAGGGAGGCGGGAGCATTCTACGAGCAGTACTTC,CAWREAGAFYEQYF
TRBJ2-7,TRBV5-8,NA,TRBD2,TGTGCCAGCAGCTCCACGGGGGTAGCGGGAGTCTCCTACGAGCAGTACTTC,CASSSTGVAGVSYEQYF
TRBJ1-1,TRBV29-1,NA,NA,TGCAGCGTTGTGGACGGCAGGGGAGCTTTCTTT,CSVVDGRGAFF